Sequencing of this TCR beta chain was carried out in a study of somatic mutations in cytotoxic T cells in rheumatoid arthritis. Background on the study: Blood from the patient (over 28 ml EDTA) was drawn right after diagnosis, pretreatment. Selected populations of V beta antibody-stained T cells underwent flow sorting at nearly 100% purity; these encompassed V beta1+ cells subjected to TCRB sequencing.

This CDR3 contains 14 residues. Germline V lookup: CDR1 SEHNR, CDR2 FQNEAQ (reference sequence). V shed 3 bases and J 1 base; nucleotides not matched to a gene: 0. Concerning this clone itself: Its antigen is not known. Different DNA sequences within this sample yield the same CDR3.

General study results and limits: Rheumatoid arthritis patients showed slight TRBV07 underrepresentation, unadjusted for multiple comparisons. Patients with a largest CD8+ clone exceeding 20% of CD8+ cells numbered about an eighth of the 65.

Some clones are missing from TCRdb's copy, which holds only in-frame ones; the method was immunoSEQ multiplex PCR. The repertoire holds approximately 21,000 clones, 78% seen once, with approximately 10% in the top ten. The sequenced sample consisted of CD8+ T cells sorted from blood. The TCR comes from an adult with rheumatoid arthritis. This chain connects TRBV7-9 to TRBJ1-5; 7 nucleotides match TRBD1. The CDR3: CASSLGQSNQPQHF. DNA of the CDR3: TGTGCCAGCAGCTTGGGACAGAGCAATCAGCCCCAGCATTTT.